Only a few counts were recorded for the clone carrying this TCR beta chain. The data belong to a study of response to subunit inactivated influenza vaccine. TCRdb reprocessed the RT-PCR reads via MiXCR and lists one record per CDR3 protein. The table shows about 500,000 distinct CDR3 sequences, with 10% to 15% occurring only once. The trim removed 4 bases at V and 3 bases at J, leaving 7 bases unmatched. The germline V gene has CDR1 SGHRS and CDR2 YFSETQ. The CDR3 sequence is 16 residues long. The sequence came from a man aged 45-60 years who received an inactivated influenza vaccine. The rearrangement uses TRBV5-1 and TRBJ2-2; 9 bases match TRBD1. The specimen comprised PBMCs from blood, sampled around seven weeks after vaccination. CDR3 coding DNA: TGCGCCAGCAGCCTTACAGGGGGCAGAGACACCGGGGAGCTGTTTTTT. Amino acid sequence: CASSLTGGRDTGELFF. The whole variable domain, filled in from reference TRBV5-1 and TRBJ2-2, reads KAGVTQTPRYLIKTRGQQVTLSCSPISGHRSVSWYQQTPGQGLQFLFEYFSETQRNKGNFPGRFSGRQFSNSRSEMNVSTLELGDSALYLCASSLTGGRDTGELFFGEGSRLTVL.